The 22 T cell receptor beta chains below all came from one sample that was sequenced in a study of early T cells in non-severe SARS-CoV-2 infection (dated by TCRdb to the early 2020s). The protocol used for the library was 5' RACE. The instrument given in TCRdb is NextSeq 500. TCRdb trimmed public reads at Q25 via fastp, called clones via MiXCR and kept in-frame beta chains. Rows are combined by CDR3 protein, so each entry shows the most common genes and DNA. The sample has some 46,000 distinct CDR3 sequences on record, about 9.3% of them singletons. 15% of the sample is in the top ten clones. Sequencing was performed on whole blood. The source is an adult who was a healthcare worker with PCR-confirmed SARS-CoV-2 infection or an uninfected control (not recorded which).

The CDR3 region is CASSSAGVGTDTQYF. CDR3 nucleotide sequence: TGTGCCAGCAGCTCAGCGGGAGTGGGGACAGATACGCAGTATTTT. This rearrangement joins TRBV7-3 to TRBJ2-3; 8 bases align to TRBD2. The length of the CDR3 is 15 residues. Trimming cost V 4 bases and J 3 bases; bases outside gene matches: 6. Germline V CDR1 and CDR2: SGHTA, FQGTGA.

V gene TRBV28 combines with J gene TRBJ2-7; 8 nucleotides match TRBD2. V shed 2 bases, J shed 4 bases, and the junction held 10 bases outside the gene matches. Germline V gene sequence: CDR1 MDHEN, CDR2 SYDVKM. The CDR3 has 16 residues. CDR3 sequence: CASSLKGIAGKYEQYF. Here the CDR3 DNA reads TGTGCCAGCAGTTTAAAGGGAATAGCGGGAAAATACGAGCAGTACTTC.

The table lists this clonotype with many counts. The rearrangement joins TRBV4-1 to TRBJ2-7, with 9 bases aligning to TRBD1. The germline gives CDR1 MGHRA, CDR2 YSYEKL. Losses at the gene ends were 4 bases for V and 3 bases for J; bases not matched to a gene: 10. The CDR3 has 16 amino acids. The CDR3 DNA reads TGCGCCAGCAGCCCGTTACCGGGACAGGGTTTCTACGAGCAGTACTTC. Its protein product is CASSPLPGQGFYEQYF.

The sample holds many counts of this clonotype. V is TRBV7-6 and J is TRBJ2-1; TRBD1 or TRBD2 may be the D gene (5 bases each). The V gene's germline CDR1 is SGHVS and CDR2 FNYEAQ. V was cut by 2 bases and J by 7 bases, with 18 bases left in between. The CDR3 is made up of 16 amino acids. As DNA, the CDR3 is TGTGCCAGCAGCTTAATCCTCGCAGGGAGAGATAATGAGCAGTTCTTC. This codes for CASSLILAGRDNEQFF. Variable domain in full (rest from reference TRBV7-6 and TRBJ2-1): GAGVSQSPRYKVTKRGQDVALRCDPISGHVSLYWYRQALGQGPEFLTYFNYEAQQDKSGLPNDRFSAERPEGSISTLTIQRTEQRDSAMYRCASSLILAGRDNEQFFGPGTRLTVL.

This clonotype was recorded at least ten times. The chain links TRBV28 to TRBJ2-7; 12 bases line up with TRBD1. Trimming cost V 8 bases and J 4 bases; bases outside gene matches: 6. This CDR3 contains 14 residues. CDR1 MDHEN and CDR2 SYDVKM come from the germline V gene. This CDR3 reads CASSGTGGGYEQYF. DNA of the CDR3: TGTGCCAGCTCCGGGACAGGGGGCGGTTACGAGCAGTACTTC. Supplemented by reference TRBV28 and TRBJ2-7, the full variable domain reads DVKVTQSSRYLVKRTGEKVFLECVQDMDHENMFWYRQDPGLGLRLIYFSYDVKMKEKGDIPEGYSVSREKKERFSLILESASTNQTSMYLCASSGTGGGYEQYFGPGTRLTVT.

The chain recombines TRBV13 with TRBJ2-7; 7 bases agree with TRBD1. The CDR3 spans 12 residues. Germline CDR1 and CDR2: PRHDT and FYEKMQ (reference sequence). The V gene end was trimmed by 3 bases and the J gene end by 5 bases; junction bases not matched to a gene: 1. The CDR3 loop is CASSLTGHEQYF. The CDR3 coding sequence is TGTGCCAGCAGCTTGACAGGGCACGAGCAGTACTTC.

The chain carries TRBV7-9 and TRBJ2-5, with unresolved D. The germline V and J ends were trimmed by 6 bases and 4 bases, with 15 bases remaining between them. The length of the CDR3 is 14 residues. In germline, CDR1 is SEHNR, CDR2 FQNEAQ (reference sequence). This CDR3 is CASSLQPTGETQYF. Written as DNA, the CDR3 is TGTGCCAGCAGTTTACAACCCACGGGAGAGACCCAGTACTTC. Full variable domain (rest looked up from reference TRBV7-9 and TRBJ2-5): DTGVSQNPRHKITKRGQNVTFRCDPISEHNRLYWYRQTLGQGPEFLTYFQNEAQLEKSRLLSDRFSAERPKGSFSTLEIQRTEQGDSAMYLCASSLQPTGETQYFGPGTRLLVL.

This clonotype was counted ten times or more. The CDR3 DNA follows: TGCGCCAGCAGCTTGGATAGCTATGGCTACACCTTC. It codes for CASSLDSYGYTF. V and J are TRBV5-1 and TRBJ1-2; D is uncertain. CDR1 is SGHRS, CDR2 YFSETQ, per germline. This CDR3 has 12 residues. The V end lost 0 bases, the J end lost 4 bases, and 4 bases lay between the germline ends.

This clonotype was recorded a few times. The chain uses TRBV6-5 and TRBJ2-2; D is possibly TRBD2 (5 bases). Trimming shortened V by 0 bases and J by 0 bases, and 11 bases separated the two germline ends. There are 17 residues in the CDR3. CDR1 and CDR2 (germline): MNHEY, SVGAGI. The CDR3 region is CASSYSKRIANTGELFF. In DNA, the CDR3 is TGTGCCAGCAGTTACTCGAAGCGGATCGCGAACACCGGGGAGCTGTTTTTT.

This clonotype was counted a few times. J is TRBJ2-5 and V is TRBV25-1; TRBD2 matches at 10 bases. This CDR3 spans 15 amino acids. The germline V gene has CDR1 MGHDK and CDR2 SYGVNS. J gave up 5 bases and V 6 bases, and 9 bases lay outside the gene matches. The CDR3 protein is CASSPILAGGETQYF. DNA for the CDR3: TGTGCCAGCAGCCCGATATTAGCGGGAGGCGAGACCCAGTACTTC.

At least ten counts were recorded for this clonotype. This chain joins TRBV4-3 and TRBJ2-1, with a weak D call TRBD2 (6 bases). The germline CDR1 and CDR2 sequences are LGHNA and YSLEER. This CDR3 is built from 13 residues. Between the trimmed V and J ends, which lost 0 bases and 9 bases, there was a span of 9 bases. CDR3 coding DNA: TGCGCCAGCAGCCAAGACTCGGAGGGTGAGCAGTTCTTC. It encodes CASSQDSEGEQFF.

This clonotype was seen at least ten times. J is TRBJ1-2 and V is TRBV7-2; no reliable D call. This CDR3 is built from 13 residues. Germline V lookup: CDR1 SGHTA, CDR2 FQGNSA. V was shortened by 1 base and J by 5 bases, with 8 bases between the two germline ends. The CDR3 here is CASSLVPEYGYTF. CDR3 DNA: TGTGCCAGCAGCTTAGTCCCGGAGTATGGCTACACCTTC.

CDR3 protein: CASSPRTSGSYNEQFF. The CDR3 DNA reads as TGTGCCAGCTCACCTAGGACTAGCGGGAGCTACAATGAGCAGTTCTTC. The chain combines TRBV18 with TRBJ2-1, with 13 positions matching TRBD2. CDR1 and CDR2 from the germline V gene are KGHSH and LQKENI. The CDR3 covers 16 residues. J lost 3 bases, V lost 3 bases, and 2 bases had no gene match.

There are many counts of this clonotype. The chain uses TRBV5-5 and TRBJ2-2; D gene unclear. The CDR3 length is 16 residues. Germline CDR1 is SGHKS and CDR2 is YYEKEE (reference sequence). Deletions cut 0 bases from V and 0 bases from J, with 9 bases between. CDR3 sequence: CASSLVAEPNTGELFF. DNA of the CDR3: TGTGCCAGCAGCTTGGTGGCGGAACCGAACACCGGGGAGCTGTTTTTT.

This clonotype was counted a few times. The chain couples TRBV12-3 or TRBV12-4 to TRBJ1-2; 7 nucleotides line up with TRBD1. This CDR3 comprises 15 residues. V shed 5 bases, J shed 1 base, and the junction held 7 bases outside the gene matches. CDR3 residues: CASSPSTGINYGYTF. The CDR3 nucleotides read TGTGCCAGCAGTCCCTCGACAGGGATTAACTATGGCTACACCTTC.

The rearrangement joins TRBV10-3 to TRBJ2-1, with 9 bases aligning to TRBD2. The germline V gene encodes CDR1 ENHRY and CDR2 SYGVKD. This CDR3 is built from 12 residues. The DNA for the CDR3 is TGTGCATGCGGGAGGGACGGAAATGAGCAGTTCTTC. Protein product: CACGRDGNEQFF.

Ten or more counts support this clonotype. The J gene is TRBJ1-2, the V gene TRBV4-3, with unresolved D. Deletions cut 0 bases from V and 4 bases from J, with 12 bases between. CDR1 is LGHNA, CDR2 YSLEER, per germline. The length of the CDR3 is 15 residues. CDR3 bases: TGCGCCAGCAGCCAAGAGGGCCCGGGATCCTATGGCTACACCTTC. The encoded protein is CASSQEGPGSYGYTF.

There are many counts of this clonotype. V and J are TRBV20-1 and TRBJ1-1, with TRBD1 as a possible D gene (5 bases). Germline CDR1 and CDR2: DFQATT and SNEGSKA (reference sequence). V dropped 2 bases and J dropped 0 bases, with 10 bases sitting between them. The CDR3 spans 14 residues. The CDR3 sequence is CSARSGIMNTEAFF. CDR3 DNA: TGCAGTGCTAGATCAGGGATCATGAACACTGAAGCTTTCTTT.

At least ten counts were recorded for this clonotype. The CDR3 region has the DNA TGCAGTGCCGAAAGGGATTTAGCGGAGCTATCCTACGAGCAGTACTTC. Protein product: CSAERDLAELSYEQYF. The genes are TRBV20-1 and TRBJ2-7; a weak D match, TRBD2 (6 bases). Trimming removed 6 bases from V and 1 base from J, with 22 bases in between. CDR3 size: 16 residues. The germline V gene has CDR1 DFQATT and CDR2 SNEGSKA (reference sequence).

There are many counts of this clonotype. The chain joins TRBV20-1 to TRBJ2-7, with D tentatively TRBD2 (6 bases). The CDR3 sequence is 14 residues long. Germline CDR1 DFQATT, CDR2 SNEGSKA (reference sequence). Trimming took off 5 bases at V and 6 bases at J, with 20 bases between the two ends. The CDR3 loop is CSAQPGLDDSEQYF. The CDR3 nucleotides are TGCAGTGCTCAACCGGGACTCGACGACTCCGAGCAGTACTTC.

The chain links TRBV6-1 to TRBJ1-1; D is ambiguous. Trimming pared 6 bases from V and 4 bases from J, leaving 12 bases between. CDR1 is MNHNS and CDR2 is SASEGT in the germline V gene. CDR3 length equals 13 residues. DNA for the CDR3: TGTGCCAGCAGCCCCCTAACGGCCACTGAAGCTTTCTTT. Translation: CASSPLTATEAFF.

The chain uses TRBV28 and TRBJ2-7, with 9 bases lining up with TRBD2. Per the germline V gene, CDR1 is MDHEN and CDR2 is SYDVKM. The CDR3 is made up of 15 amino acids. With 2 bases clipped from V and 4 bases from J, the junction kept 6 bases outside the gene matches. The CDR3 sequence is CASSLGLAGMYEQYF. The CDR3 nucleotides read TGTGCCAGCAGTTTAGGGCTAGCGGGAATGTACGAGCAGTACTTC.